The 12 T cell receptor beta chains presented below share a single source sample, sequenced in a study of cytomegalovirus exposure and HLA in healthy donors. This PCR relied on a set of 60 Vbeta primers and 13 Jbeta primers. Repertoires were generated with immunoSEQ multiplex PCR, while TCRdb's copy carries only in-frame clones and drops some. The sample holds some 130,000 clones, roughly three quarters seen once. Source material: PBMCs. These receptors were collected from a man aged 30 to 45 in good health and CMV-seronegative.

The rearrangement uses TRBV10-2 and TRBJ1-5; tentatively, D is TRBD1 (6 bases). V was shortened by 5 bases and J by 5 bases, with 22 bases between the two germline ends. This CDR3 has 17 amino acids. The V gene's germline CDR1 is WSHSY and CDR2 SAAADI. CDR3 amino acids: CASSSQGIRDNHQPQHF. The CDR3 bases are TGCGCCAGCAGTTCACAGGGAATTAGGGATAACCATCAGCCCCAGCATTTT.

Only a few counts were recorded for this clone. The chain links TRBV6-5 to TRBJ1-2, with D perhaps TRBD1 (5 bases). The germline V gene has CDR1 MNHEY and CDR2 SVGAGI. With 6 bases removed from V and 6 bases from J, the gap between germline ends came to 17 bases. The CDR3 length is 14 residues. CDR3 DNA sequence: TGTGCCAGCAGGGACTATGGCAGGGAAAATGGCTACACCTTC. Its protein is CASRDYGRENGYTF.

The chain recombines TRBV5-1 with TRBJ2-1, with D possibly being TRBD1 (6 bases). The ends were cut back, 6 bases at V and 2 bases at J, with 15 bases in the middle. The length of the CDR3 is 15 residues. Germline V gene sequence: CDR1 SGHRS, CDR2 YFSETQ. The CDR3 here is CASTGMAGAYNEQFF. DNA of the CDR3: TGCGCCAGCACGGGGATGGCAGGGGCCTACAATGAGCAGTTCTTC.

This rearrangement joins TRBV2 to TRBJ2-5, with D unresolved. The CDR3 runs 12 residues. Germline CDR1 and CDR2: SNHLY and FYNNEI. Trimming left V 6 bases short and J 1 base short, with 6 bases between. CDR3 sequence: CASSSSQETQYF. The CDR3 coding sequence is TGTGCCAGCAGCTCTTCCCAAGAGACCCAGTACTTC.

V and J are TRBV15 and TRBJ2-2; D is possibly TRBD1 (5 bases). V was trimmed by 1 base and J by 0 bases, leaving 21 bases between them. Germline V CDR1 and CDR2: LNHNV, YYDKDF (reference sequence). The CDR3 totals 20 residues. The CDR3 region is CATSRVWGEDRNSNTGELFF. In DNA, the CDR3 is TGTGCCACCAGCAGAGTATGGGGTGAAGACAGAAACTCGAACACCGGGGAGCTGTTTTTT.

This chain joins TRBV6-5 and TRBJ2-7, with 9 bases aligning to TRBD1. The V gene end was trimmed by 8 bases and the J gene end by 3 bases; junction bases not matched to a gene: 11. The CDR3 is made up of 15 amino acids. The V gene's germline CDR1 is MNHEY and CDR2 SVGAGI. The CDR3 nucleotides are TGTGCCAGCGCAACCGCCCGGGACAGGGTCTACGAGCAGTACTTC. Protein: CASATARDRVYEQYF.

The gene calls are TRBV10-1 and TRBJ2-7, with a possible D match to TRBD1 (6 bases). Germline V gene data show CDR1 as WNHNN and CDR2 as SYGVQD (reference sequence). The CDR3 length is 16 residues. The V and J ends lost 6 bases and 5 bases respectively, with 23 bases between them. Written as DNA, the CDR3 is TGCGCCAGCAGCGCACCACCGGACAGCCTTCCCCACGAGCAGTACTTC. Amino acids: CASSAPPDSLPHEQYF.

The chain couples TRBV2 to TRBJ1-4; D remains unclear. The CDR3 contains 11 residues. Between the trimmed V and J ends, which lost 3 bases and 8 bases, there was a span of 4 bases. Germline lookup yields CDR1 SNHLY and CDR2 FYNNEI. The CDR3 here is CASSEREKLFF. The DNA for the CDR3 is TGTGCCAGCAGTGAGCGGGAAAAACTGTTTTTT.

The DNA for the CDR3 is TGTGCCAGCAGTGTATCCCTCCGGGAGGGGGCGCCTATCAATGAGCAGTTCTTC. Translated, it gives CASSVSLREGAPINEQFF. V usage is TRBV2 and J usage is TRBJ2-1, with D tentatively TRBD2 (8 bases). CDR1 is SNHLY and CDR2 is FYNNEI in the germline V gene. Trimming left V 4 bases short and J 6 bases short, with 25 bases between. CDR3 length: 18 amino acids.

The chain recombines TRBV11-2 with TRBJ2-7; 7 positions agree with TRBD2. Germline V gene sequence: CDR1 SGHAT, CDR2 FQNNGV. The CDR3 length is 15 residues. The V gene end was trimmed by 0 bases and the J gene end by 2 bases; junction bases not matched to a gene: 4. The CDR3 DNA reads as TGTGCCAGCAGCTTAGAACTAGCGTTCACCTACGAGCAGTACTTC. It is translated as CASSLELAFTYEQYF.

The rearrangement joins TRBV5-1 to TRBJ1-1; tentatively, D is TRBD1 (5 bases). Germline V CDR1 and CDR2: SGHRS, YFSETQ. This CDR3 region has 13 residues. Deletions cut 0 bases from V and 6 bases from J, with 9 bases between. CDR3 bases: TGCGCCAGCAGCTTGGGACAGACCCCTGAAGCTTTCTTT. It codes for CASSLGQTPEAFF. The variable domain in full, with the rest retrieved from reference TRBV5-1 and TRBJ1-1, is KAGVTQTPRYLIKTRGQQVTLSCSPISGHRSVSWYQQTPGQGLQFLFEYFSETQRNKGNFPGRFSGRQFSNSRSEMNVSTLELGDSALYLCASSLGQTPEAFFGQGTRLTVV.

The CDR3 sequence is CASSQGPRTSGRAGFTDTQYF. The CDR3 bases are TGTGCCAGCAGCCAAGGCCCCCGGACTAGCGGGAGGGCCGGGTTCACAGATACGCAGTATTTT. The chain couples TRBV4-2 to TRBJ2-3; TRBD2 matches 15 bases. The germline gives CDR1 LGHNA, CDR2 YNFKEQ. The junction had 13 bases not matched to a gene; V was cut back by 1 base and J by 2 bases. This CDR3 contains 21 residues.